The clone carrying this T cell receptor (beta chain) was seen ten or more times. These data are taken from a study of T cells in Graves' hyperthyroidism and ophthalmopathy. Amplified regions were TCR beta CDR3 sequences from RNA transcripts. RT-PCR in the first round (using the HTBI primer set) targeted the TCR CDR3. TCRdb processed the multiplex PCR reads anew with MiXCR; each CDR3 protein has one entry. The sample lists some 360,000 distinct CDR3 sequences, about a sixth occurring once. The length of the CDR3 is 13 residues. The V end was cut by 0 bases, the J end by 2 bases, with 4 bases between. The V gene's germline CDR1 is LGHNA and CDR2 YNFKEQ.

Sample: blood. The origin of this receptor is a woman in her 40s with Graves' ophthalmopathy. This chain joins TRBV4-2 and TRBJ2-5; D gene unclear. The CDR3 protein is CASSQDWQETQYF. The DNA for the CDR3 is TGTGCCAGCAGCCAAGATTGGCAAGAGACCCAGTACTTC.